The 7 T cell receptor beta chains below come from one sample, sequenced in a study of blood T cell repertoires in COVID-19. Some clones are missing from TCRdb's copy, which holds only in-frame ones; the method was immunoSEQ multiplex PCR. The sample gives more than 350,000 clones, 70% to 90% of which show up once; 1.4% to 1.5% is in the top ten. What was sequenced was PBMCs or T cells enriched from blood (not recorded which). These receptors all stem from a woman aged 18-30 years who had been exposed to COVID-19.

The rearrangement links TRBV4-2 to TRBJ2-2; D may be TRBD2 (5 bases). This CDR3 spans 12 amino acids. Germline values: CDR1 LGHNA, CDR2 YNFKEQ. Between the trimmed V and J ends, which lost 4 bases and 7 bases, there was a span of 7 bases. This chain's CDR3 is CASSLTSGELFF. CDR3 sequence (DNA): TGTGCCAGCAGCCTAACTAGCGGGGAGCTGTTTTTT.

The chain combines TRBV7-9 with TRBJ1-4; no firm D call. CDR1 is SEHNR, CDR2 FQNEAQ, per germline (reference sequence). The CDR3 spans 13 residues. V shed 7 bases and J shed 8 bases, with 14 bases lying between them. CDR3 nucleotide sequence: TGTGCCAGCAACCCAATGGGAGACGAAAAACTGTTTTTT. Translation gives CASNPMGDEKLFF.

This clone was picked up one time. The chain employs TRBV27 and TRBJ1-5, with TRBD1 as a possible D gene (6 bases). The germline CDR1 and CDR2 sequences are MNHEY and SMNVEV (reference sequence). The CDR3 has 16 amino acids. The germline V and J ends were trimmed by 3 bases and 0 bases, with 12 bases remaining between them. Here the CDR3 DNA reads TGTGCCAGCAGTTTTGGGGGCCGTTATAGCAATCAGCCCCAGCATTTT. Its protein product is CASSFGGRYSNQPQHF.

V is TRBV7-8 and J is TRBJ1-6; D is possibly TRBD1 (6 bases). Per germline, CDR1 SGHVS and CDR2 FQNEAQ. Trimming took 1 base from V and 1 from J, leaving 8 bases between them. The CDR3 loop spans 16 amino acids. CDR3 sequence: CASSLEQGSYNSPLHF. Written as DNA, the CDR3 is TGTGCCAGCAGCTTAGAACAGGGTTCCTATAATTCACCCCTCCACTTT.

The J gene is TRBJ1-1, the V gene TRBV19; no clear D gene. The CDR3 loop spans 13 amino acids. The V and J ends lost 1 base and 4 bases respectively, with 7 bases between them. The germline V gene has CDR1 LNHDA and CDR2 SQIVND (reference sequence). The DNA of the CDR3 is TGTGCCAGTAGTATAGCCGCGAGCACTGAAGCTTTCTTT. Its translation is CASSIAASTEAFF.

This clone was counted a single time. The rearrangement joins TRBV3-1 (or the pseudogene TRBV3-2) to TRBJ1-2; D possibly corresponds to TRBD1 (6 bases). The V gene's germline CDR1 is LGHDT and CDR2 YNNKEL (reference sequence). This CDR3 is built from 18 residues. The V and J ends lost 2 bases and 4 bases respectively, with 23 bases between them. The CDR3 sequence: CASSQFQSTGPFAYGYTF. The CDR3 coding sequence is TGTGCCAGCAGCCAATTTCAGTCTACAGGGCCCTTTGCCTATGGCTACACCTTC.

The rearrangement uses TRBV21-1 and TRBJ2-7; the DNA was not used to check the table's D call, TRBD1. TRBV21-1 is termed a pseudogene. The CDR3 is 14 residues long. DNA for the CDR3: TGTGCCAGCAGCAAAGGGTCCAGGGGAAACGAGCAGTACTTC. This sequence encodes CASSKGSRGNEQYF.